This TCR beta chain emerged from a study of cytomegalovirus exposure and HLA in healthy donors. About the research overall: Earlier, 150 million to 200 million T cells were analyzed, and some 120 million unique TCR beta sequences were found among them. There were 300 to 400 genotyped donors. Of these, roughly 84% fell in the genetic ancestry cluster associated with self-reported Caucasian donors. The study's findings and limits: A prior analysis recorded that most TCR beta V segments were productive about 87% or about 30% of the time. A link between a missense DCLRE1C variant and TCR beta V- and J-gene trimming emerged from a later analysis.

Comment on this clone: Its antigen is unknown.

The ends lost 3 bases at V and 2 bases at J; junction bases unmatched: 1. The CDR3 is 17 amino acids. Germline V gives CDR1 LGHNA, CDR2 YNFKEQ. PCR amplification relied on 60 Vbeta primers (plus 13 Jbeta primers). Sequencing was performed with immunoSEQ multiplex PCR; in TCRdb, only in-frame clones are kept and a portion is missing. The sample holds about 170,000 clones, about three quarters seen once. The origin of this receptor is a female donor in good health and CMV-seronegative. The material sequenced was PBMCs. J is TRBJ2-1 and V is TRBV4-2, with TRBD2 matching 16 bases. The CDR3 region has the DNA TGTGCCAGCAGCCAGGGACTAGCGGGGGGGACCTACAATGAGCAGTTCTTC. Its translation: CASSQGLAGGTYNEQFF.